The 20 T cell receptor beta chains below were found in one sample sequenced in a study of blood T cell repertoires in COVID-19. Clones were read by immunoSEQ multiplex PCR, and TCRdb kept only the in-frame ones, dropping some. The table shows about 130,000 clones, with approximately 83% occurring only once. What was sequenced was peripheral blood. These receptors all stem from a woman older than 75 with acute or convalescent COVID-19.

The chain is built from TRBV5-1 and TRBJ1-6; D uncertain. This CDR3 contains 15 residues. Trimming removed 0 bases from V and 5 bases from J, with 9 bases in between. Germline V gene data show CDR1 as SGHRS and CDR2 as YFSETQ. CDR3 nucleotide sequence: TGCGCCAGCAGCTTGGCCGAGGCGAATAATTCACCCCTCCACTTT. Translating it yields CASSLAEANNSPLHF.

This clone showed up just a few times. V is TRBV5-1 and J is TRBJ1-3, with D perhaps TRBD1 (6 bases). V was clipped by 0 bases and J by 2 bases, with 12 bases between them. The CDR3 covers 16 residues. Germline CDR1 reads SGHRS; CDR2 reads YFSETQ. The CDR3 protein is CASSLDTGSPGNTIYF. CDR3 DNA sequence: TGCGCCAGCAGCTTGGATACAGGGAGTCCTGGAAACACCATATATTTT.

This chain's CDR3 is CARSSPGSRGILTQYF. In DNA, the CDR3 is TGTGCCAGAAGCAGTCCGGGTTCTCGAGGGATTCTTACGCAGTATTTT. The chain has TRBV5-3 and TRBJ2-3, with D perhaps TRBD2 (5 bases). TRBV5-3 is assigned to the ORF class and has an uncertain function. The CDR3 spans 16 residues. With 4 bases removed from V and 8 bases from J, the gap between germline ends came to 23 bases.

This chain connects TRBV6-2 or TRBV6-3 to TRBJ1-2, with TRBD1 matching over 10 bases. Germline CDR1 MNHEY, CDR2 SVGEGT. J gave up 2 bases and V 4 bases, and 4 bases lay outside the gene matches. There are 15 residues in the CDR3. CDR3 in DNA: TGTGCCAGCAGTTCTCCGGGACAGGGGAACTATGGCTACACCTTC. It is translated as CASSSPGQGNYGYTF.

The chain has TRBV4-2 and TRBJ2-1, with 12 bases that match TRBD2. Trimming removed 0 bases from V and 1 base from J; junction bases left unmatched: 7. CDR3 length: 19 amino acids. CDR1 LGHNA and CDR2 YNFKEQ come from the germline V gene. The CDR3 DNA is TGTGCCAGCAGCCAAGATTCGTCTAGCGGGGGGGTGTCCTACAATGAGCAGTTCTTC. This translates into CASSQDSSSGGVSYNEQFF.

As DNA, the CDR3 is TGTGCCACCAGCAGAGATTTGGAGCGTGAAAAACTGTTTTTT. It yields the protein CATSRDLEREKLFF. The chain recombines TRBV15 with TRBJ1-4; D gene ambiguous. The CDR3 length is 14 residues. Germline values: CDR1 LNHNV, CDR2 YYDKDF (reference sequence). V dropped 0 bases and J dropped 7 bases, with 9 bases sitting between them.

The gene calls are TRBV19 and TRBJ2-4; 8 bases fit TRBD1. Germline trimming cut 5 bases from V and 0 bases from J; bases unmatched to any gene: 6. The germline CDR1 and CDR2 sequences are LNHDA and SQIVND (reference sequence). There are 16 residues in the CDR3. CDR3 bases: TGTGCCAGTAGTTCCCTACAGGGGGTAGCCAAAAACATTCAGTACTTC. Translation: CASSSLQGVAKNIQYF.

The chain has TRBV5-1 and TRBJ2-1; 12 bases map to TRBD2. Germline trimming cut 3 bases from V and 6 bases from J; bases unmatched to any gene: 4. Per germline, CDR1 SGHRS and CDR2 YFSETQ. This CDR3 is 15 amino acids long. The CDR3 reads CASSSSSGGANEQFF. CDR3 DNA: TGCGCCAGCAGCTCGTCTAGCGGGGGGGCCAATGAGCAGTTCTTC.

This clone has only one observation. The rearrangement uses TRBV5-8 and TRBJ2-7, with unresolved D. The V gene lost 0 bases and the J gene lost 6 bases, with 10 bases spanning the gap. Germline V gene data show CDR1 as SGHTS and CDR2 as YDEGEE. The CDR3 contains 13 residues. For the CDR3, the DNA is TGTGCCAGCAGCTTGGCCCCGCAGGTCGAGCAGTACTTC. Residues: CASSLAPQVEQYF.

This chain connects TRBV5-1 to TRBJ2-3, with TRBD2 matching over 8 bases. J lost 0 bases, V lost 0 bases, and 6 bases had no gene match. The germline gives CDR1 SGHRS, CDR2 YFSETQ. The CDR3 is made up of 17 amino acids. CDR3 in DNA: TGCGCCAGCAGCTTGGTACTAGCGGTGACTAGCACAGATACGCAGTATTTT. This gives the protein CASSLVLAVTSTDTQYF.

The rearrangement links TRBV30 to TRBJ1-5; D unresolved. Germline CDR1 GTSNPN, CDR2 SVGIG (reference sequence). The CDR3 totals 14 residues. V lost 1 base and J lost 5, with 12 bases in between. The CDR3 sequence is CAWSGTAGDQPQHF. The CDR3 bases are TGTGCCTGGAGTGGAACGGCCGGGGATCAGCCCCAGCATTTT.

The chain employs TRBV6-6 and TRBJ1-1, with 7 bases aligning to TRBD1. CDR1 is MNHNY, CDR2 SVGAGI, per germline (reference sequence). The CDR3 covers 13 residues. Unmatched junction bases numbered 4, after V lost 6 bases and J lost 3 bases. This CDR3 reads CASSSQGDTEAFF. CDR3 sequence (DNA): TGTGCCAGCAGCTCGCAGGGGGACACTGAAGCTTTCTTT.

The gene calls are TRBV2 and TRBJ1-2; TRBD1 agrees at 8 bases. The junction had 13 bases not matched to a gene; V was cut back by 5 bases and J by 11 bases. This CDR3 spans 14 amino acids. Germline CDR1 and CDR2: SNHLY and FYNNEI. CDR3 nucleotide sequence: TGTGCCAGCAGTCTAGTACGGGGACAGGCGACTTACACCTTC. It is translated as CASSLVRGQATYTF.

This clone was seen just once. The chain uses TRBV7-2 and TRBJ2-7, with 10 bases identical to TRBD1. From germline, CDR1 is SGHTA and CDR2 FQGNSA. Trimming took 1 base from V and 4 from J; bases not matched to a gene: 1. This CDR3 contains 14 residues. The DNA of the CDR3 is TGTGCCAGCAGCTTAGTGGGACAGGGGTACGAGCAGTACTTC. Encoded protein: CASSLVGQGYEQYF.

This chain joins TRBV7-9 and TRBJ1-3, with TRBD1 matching over 7 bases. Germline CDR1 reads SEHNR; CDR2 reads FQNEAQ (reference sequence). Trimming cost V 5 bases and J 4 bases; bases outside gene matches: 8. The CDR3 sequence is 15 residues long. The CDR3 sequence is CASSQQGSLGNTIYF. In nucleotides, the CDR3 is TGTGCCAGCAGCCAACAGGGGTCCTTGGGAAACACCATATATTTT.

The chain is built from TRBV5-1 and TRBJ2-7; D unresolved. The CDR3 sequence is 17 residues long. Looked up from germline, CDR1 is SGHRS and CDR2 is YFSETQ. The germline V and J ends were trimmed by 0 bases and 0 bases, with 16 bases remaining between them. The CDR3 coding sequence is TGCGCCAGCAGCTTGGCCCGCTGGCAGGCAAACTCCTACGAGCAGTACTTC. Residues: CASSLARWQANSYEQYF. The entire variable domain, with the rest obtained from reference TRBV5-1 and TRBJ2-7, is as follows: KAGVTQTPRYLIKTRGQQVTLSCSPISGHRSVSWYQQTPGQGLQFLFEYFSETQRNKGNFPGRFSGRQFSNSRSEMNVSTLELGDSALYLCASSLARWQANSYEQYFGPGTRLTVT.

This chain uses TRBV27 with TRBJ2-6; TRBD1 matches at 8 bases. The CDR3 runs 14 residues. The germline V gene encodes CDR1 MNHEY and CDR2 SMNVEV (reference sequence). V gave up 5 bases and J gave up 11 bases; unmatched junction bases: 8. Here the CDR3 reads CASSPDRGGYVLTF. The CDR3 bases are TGTGCCAGCAGTCCCGACAGGGGCGGTTACGTCCTGACTTTC.

The chain employs TRBV18 and TRBJ1-1, with 9 bases identical to TRBD1. J was trimmed by 0 bases and V by 2 bases; bases with no gene match: 4. Germline V gives CDR1 KGHSH, CDR2 LQKENI. This CDR3 region has 16 residues. The CDR3 sequence: CASSPSTGGVNTEAFF. The CDR3 DNA reads TGTGCCAGCTCACCAAGCACAGGGGGCGTGAACACTGAAGCTTTCTTT.

This chain uses TRBV19 with TRBJ2-7; weak D call: TRBD1 (6 bases). The CDR3 totals 14 residues. V shed 8 bases and J shed 0 bases, with 14 bases lying between them. Germline V gene data show CDR1 as LNHDA and CDR2 as SQIVND (reference sequence). The CDR3 DNA follows: TGTGCCAGTGGGGCAGGGGCCGACTCCTACGAGCAGTACTTC. It is translated as CASGAGADSYEQYF.

The chain uses TRBV3-1 (or the pseudogene TRBV3-2) and TRBJ2-7; 9 bases map to TRBD1. The CDR3 is 16 residues long. Germline V gene sequence: CDR1 LGHDT, CDR2 YNNKEL (reference sequence). With V trimmed by 2 bases and J by 5 bases, 10 bases remained unmatched. CDR3 amino acids: CASSQSQQGARHEQYF. The CDR3 region has the DNA TGTGCCAGCAGCCAATCCCAACAGGGGGCGCGGCACGAGCAGTACTTC.